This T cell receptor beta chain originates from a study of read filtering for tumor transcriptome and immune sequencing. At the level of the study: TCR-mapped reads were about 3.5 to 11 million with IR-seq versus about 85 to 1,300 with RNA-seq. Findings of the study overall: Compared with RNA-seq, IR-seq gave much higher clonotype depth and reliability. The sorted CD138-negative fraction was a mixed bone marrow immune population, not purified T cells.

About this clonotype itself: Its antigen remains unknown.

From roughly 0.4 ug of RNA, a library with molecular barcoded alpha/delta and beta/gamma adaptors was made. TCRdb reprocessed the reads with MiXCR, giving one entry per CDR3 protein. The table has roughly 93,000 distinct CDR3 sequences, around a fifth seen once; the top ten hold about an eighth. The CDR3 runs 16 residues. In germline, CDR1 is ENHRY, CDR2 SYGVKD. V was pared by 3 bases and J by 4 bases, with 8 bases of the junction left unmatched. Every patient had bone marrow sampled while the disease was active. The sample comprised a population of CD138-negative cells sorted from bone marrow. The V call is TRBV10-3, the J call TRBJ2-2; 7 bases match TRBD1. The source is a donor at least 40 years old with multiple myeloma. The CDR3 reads CAISDYLDRFTGELFF. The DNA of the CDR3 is TGTGCCATCAGTGACTACCTGGACAGGTTCACCGGGGAGCTGTTTTTT.